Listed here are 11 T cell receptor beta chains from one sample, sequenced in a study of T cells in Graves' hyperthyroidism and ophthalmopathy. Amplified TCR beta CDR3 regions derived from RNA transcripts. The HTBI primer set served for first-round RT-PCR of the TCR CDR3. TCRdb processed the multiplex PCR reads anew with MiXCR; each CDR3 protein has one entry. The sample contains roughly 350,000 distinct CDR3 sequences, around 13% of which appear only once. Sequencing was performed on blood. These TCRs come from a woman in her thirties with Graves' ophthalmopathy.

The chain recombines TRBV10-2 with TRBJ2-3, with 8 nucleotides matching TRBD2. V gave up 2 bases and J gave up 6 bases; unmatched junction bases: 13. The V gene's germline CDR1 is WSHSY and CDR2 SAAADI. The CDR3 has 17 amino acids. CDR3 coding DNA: TGCGCCAGCAGTGAGGCGTCCCGGGCGGGGGGAATGGATACGCAGTATTTT. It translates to CASSEASRAGGMDTQYF.

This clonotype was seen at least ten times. The CDR3 loop is CASSLGLVYEQYF. The CDR3 region has the DNA TGTGCCAGCAGTTTAGGACTAGTTTACGAGCAGTACTTC. The V and J genes are TRBV28 and TRBJ2-7; 7 bases fit TRBD2. Germline V lookup: CDR1 MDHEN, CDR2 SYDVKM. V lost 2 bases and J lost 4; bases outside the gene matches: 2. The CDR3 has 13 residues.

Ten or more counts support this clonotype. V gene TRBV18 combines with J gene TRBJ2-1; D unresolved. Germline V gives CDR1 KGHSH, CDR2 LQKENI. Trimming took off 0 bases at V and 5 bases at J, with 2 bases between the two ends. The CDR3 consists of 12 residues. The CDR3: CASSPPNNEQFF. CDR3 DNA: TGTGCCAGCTCACCACCGAACAATGAGCAGTTCTTC.

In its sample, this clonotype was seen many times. The CDR3, as DNA: TGTGCCAGCAGTCCACGACCGCAGGGGGTTGGCAATCAGCCCCAGCATTTT. This encodes CASSPRPQGVGNQPQHF. The chain employs TRBV6-1 and TRBJ1-5, with 7 bases aligning to TRBD1. In germline, CDR1 is MNHNS, CDR2 SASEGT. V shed 5 bases and J 2 bases; nucleotides not matched to a gene: 12. The CDR3 loop spans 17 amino acids.

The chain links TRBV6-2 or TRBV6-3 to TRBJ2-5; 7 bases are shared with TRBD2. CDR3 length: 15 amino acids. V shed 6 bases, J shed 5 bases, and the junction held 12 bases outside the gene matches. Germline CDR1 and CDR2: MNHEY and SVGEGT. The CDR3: CASRRDWAGVETQYF. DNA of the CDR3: TGTGCCAGCAGGCGCGACTGGGCGGGAGTTGAGACCCAGTACTTC.

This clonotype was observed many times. CDR3 sequence reads: CASSSDYGQETQYF. The CDR3 nucleotides are TGTGCCAGCAGTTCCGACTACGGCCAAGAGACCCAGTACTTC. The chain uses TRBV11-2 and TRBJ2-5; weak D call: TRBD2 (5 bases). V was pared by 6 bases and J by 1 base, with 12 bases between. Germline V gives CDR1 SGHAT, CDR2 FQNNGV. The CDR3 length is 14 residues.

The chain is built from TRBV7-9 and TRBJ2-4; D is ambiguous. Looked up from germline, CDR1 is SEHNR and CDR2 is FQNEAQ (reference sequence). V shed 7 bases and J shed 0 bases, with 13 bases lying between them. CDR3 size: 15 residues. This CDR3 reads CASTWPGIAKNIQYF. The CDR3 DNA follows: TGTGCCAGCACCTGGCCTGGCATAGCCAAAAACATTCAGTACTTC.

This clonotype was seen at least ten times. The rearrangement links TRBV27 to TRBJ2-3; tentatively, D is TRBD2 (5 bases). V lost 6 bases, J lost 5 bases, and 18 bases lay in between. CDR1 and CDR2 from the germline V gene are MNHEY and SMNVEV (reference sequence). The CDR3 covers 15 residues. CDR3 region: CASSGRGRAGDTQYF. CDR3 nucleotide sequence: TGTGCCAGCAGCGGCCGGGGTAGGGCGGGAGATACGCAGTATTTT.

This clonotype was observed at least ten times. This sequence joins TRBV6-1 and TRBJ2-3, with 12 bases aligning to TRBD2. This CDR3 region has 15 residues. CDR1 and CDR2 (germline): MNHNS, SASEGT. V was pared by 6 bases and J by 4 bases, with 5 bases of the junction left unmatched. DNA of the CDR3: TGTGCCAGCAGGTTACTAGCGGGGGGCCCAGATACGCAGTATTTT. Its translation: CASRLLAGGPDTQYF.

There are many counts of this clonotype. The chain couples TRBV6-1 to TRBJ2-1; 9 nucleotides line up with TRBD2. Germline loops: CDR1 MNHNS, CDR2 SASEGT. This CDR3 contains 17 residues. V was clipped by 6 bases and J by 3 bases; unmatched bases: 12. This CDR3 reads CASRGLAPSPHYNEQFF. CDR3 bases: TGTGCCAGCAGGGGACTAGCCCCCTCCCCTCACTACAATGAGCAGTTCTTC.

As DNA, the CDR3 is TGTGCCACCAGTGAACTGCTCGCCACTTTGGGGGAGACCGGGGAGCTGTTTTTT. Translation: CATSELLATLGETGELFF. The J gene is TRBJ2-2, the V gene TRBV24-1; D is perhaps TRBD1 or TRBD2 (5 bases each). Germline CDR1 and CDR2: KGHDR and SFDVKD. The CDR3 runs to 18 residues. Trimming shortened V by 4 bases and J by 5 bases, and 22 bases separated the two germline ends.